This TCR beta chain was observed in a study of kidney transplant recipient with SARS-CoV-2 infection (dated by TCRdb to the early 2020s). This clonotype was detected many times. Its antigen is still unknown. No base qualities exist here, and no much larger clone lies one base off it. Data came from an Illumina MiSeq. The peripheral T cell repertoire was profiled for human TCRbeta genes. Per the source publication's procedure: Beta-binomial modelling was used to test for differences in clonotype abundance while accounting for variability over time. Clonotypes that had expanded were screened against the ImmuneCODE reference database of SARS-CoV-2-associated TCRs and mapped onto regions of the viral genome. Additional repertoire analyses examined TRBV gene usage, CDR3 length, CDR3 amino acid overlap between time points, distributions of clonotype abundance, and Jaccard similarity. Starting from the raw public reads, TCRdb applied fastp trimming at Q25, assembled clones with MiXCR and retained in-frame beta chains. Every distinct CDR3 protein forms one entry, paired with its most common genes and DNA. The V and J calls follow TCRdb's processing rather than the paper's. This sample holds 200,000 to 300,000 distinct CDR3 sequences; under 35% were observed only once. Nearly 7.5% of the sample belongs to the ten largest clones.

Interpreted using the paper, the time point label stands for: pre-pandemic baseline sample and day 111 after first positive SARS-CoV-2 test. V was cut back by 4 bases and J by 8 bases, leaving a gap of 15 bases between them. The CDR3, cysteine through phenylalanine, is 14 amino acids long. The entry retains the CDR3 DNA only, 42 bases that are in frame from base 1. CDR1 and CDR2, looked up from the germline V gene, are MGHRA and YSYEKL. The sample consisted of a blood sample, taken at baseline and between days 110 and 120 from a kidney transplant recipient. The sequence came from a male patient in his thirties who had COVID-19 and was a kidney transplant recipient. Following a transplant, some T cells may be graft donor cells, not patient cells. Recombination joined TRBV4-1 with TRBJ1-3, with TRBD1 tentatively as D gene (6 bases match). The nucleotide sequence reads as follows: TGCGCCAGCAGCCTACAGGGCTCGGGGGACACCATATATTTT. It encodes CASSLQGSGDTIYF.